This T cell receptor beta chain was captured by sequencing in a study of cytomegalovirus exposure and HLA in healthy donors. With 60 Vbeta and 13 Jbeta primers, the PCR was carried out. Profiling relied on immunoSEQ multiplex PCR, and the TCRdb table lists in-frame clones only, not all of them. This sample has around 91,000 clones; around four fifths occur once, and the top ten carry about 4.4%. This sequence was found in a male donor in good health and CMV-seropositive. The material sequenced was PBMCs.

This CDR3 is CASSFTTPLSEGASGEQYF. The CDR3 DNA reads TGTGCCAGCAGTTTTACGACCCCGTTATCGGAGGGGGCAAGTGGAGAGCAGTACTTC. The genes are TRBV27 and TRBJ2-7; weak D call: TRBD1 (7 bases). This CDR3 has 19 residues. Trimming stripped 3 bases from V and 7 bases from J, with 31 bases between. Germline V gene sequence: CDR1 MNHEY, CDR2 SMNVEV (reference sequence).